This TCR beta chain was identified during a study of blood T cell repertoires in COVID-19. Turning to the study itself: Whether acute or convalescent, the COVID-19 samples came from the United States, Italy and Spain. From T cells, B-cell-depleted T cells, or PBMCs came the material, which was cDNA or gDNA.

The protocol was immunoSEQ multiplex PCR, while the TCRdb copy is restricted to in-frame clones and leaves out a portion. The sample gives tens of thousands of clones, less than 90% of which show up once; 16% is in the top ten. The CDR3 has 15 amino acids. The J segment lost 5 bases and the V segment lost 1 base, leaving 3 bases of the junction unmatched. Germline V gene sequence: CDR1 SGHDN, CDR2 FVKESK. While infection was still active, Seattle patients were enrolled and then followed longitudinally. Sequencing was performed on peripheral blood. This chain uses TRBV14 with TRBJ2-5, with TRBD2 matching 11 bases. The receptor was derived from a man in his 60s with COVID-19, enrolled during active disease. CDR3 in amino acids: CASSQVLAGEETQYF. The CDR3 DNA reads as TGTGCCAGCAGCCAAGTACTAGCGGGAGAGGAGACCCAGTACTTC.